There are many counts of the clone carrying this T cell receptor beta chain. Germline V CDR1 and CDR2: SGHNT, YENEEA. The CDR3 is 15 amino acids. Trimming took 4 bases from V and 3 from J; bases not matched to a gene: 6. The TCR beta CDR3 regions underwent amplification using RNA transcripts as the source. RT-PCR in the first round (using the HTBI primer set) targeted the TCR CDR3. TCRdb analysed the multiplex PCR reads with MiXCR anew, one entry per CDR3 protein. This sample has 210,000 or so distinct CDR3 sequences, with approximately 17% found just once. The data stem from a study of T cells in Graves' hyperthyroidism and ophthalmopathy.

The sequenced material came from blood. V and J are TRBV11-3 and TRBJ2-7; 10 positions match TRBD1. This receptor was taken from a man aged 50 to 60 with Graves' hyperthyroidism. The CDR3 nucleotides read TGTGCCAGCAGCTCCGGGACAGGGGATTACTACGAGCAGTACTTC. Translated: CASSSGTGDYYEQYF.